A single sample is the source of the 12 T cell receptor beta chains below, sequenced in a study of yellow fever vaccine responses in identical twins. MiXCR, run by TCRdb on the RT-PCR reads, gives a single entry per CDR3 protein. Here the sample spans several hundred distinct CDR3 sequences, approximately 93% being singletons. Here the sequenced sample was T cells from blood (PBMCs), unsorted or a sorted subset (not recorded which), taken before or after yellow fever vaccination (not recorded which). These receptors came from a woman younger than 35 who received the yellow fever vaccine.

V and J are TRBV6-2 or TRBV6-3 and TRBJ2-7; D unresolved. The CDR3 has 12 residues. The ends were cut back, 2 bases at V and 3 bases at J, with 5 bases in the middle. CDR1 and CDR2 (germline): MNHEY, SVGEGT. The CDR3 reads CASSYPFYEQYF. CDR3 nucleotides: TGTGCCAGCAGTTACCCCTTCTACGAGCAGTACTTC.

The chain is built from TRBV11-1 and TRBJ2-1; 7 bases map to TRBD2. Germline V gene lookup returns CDR1 SGHAT and CDR2 FQDESV (reference sequence). This CDR3 spans 16 amino acids. After removal of 3 bases from V and 0 bases from J, the junction contained 5 bases not matched to a gene. This chain's CDR3 is CASSLRRESSYNEQFF. In DNA, the CDR3 is TGTGCCAGCAGCTTGCGGCGGGAGAGCTCCTACAATGAGCAGTTCTTC. The whole variable domain, filled in from reference TRBV11-1 and TRBJ2-1, reads EAEVAQSPRYKITEKSQAVAFWCDPISGHATLYWYRQILGQGPELLVQFQDESVVDDSQLPKDRFSAERLKGVDSTLKIQPAELGDSAMYLCASSLRRESSYNEQFFGPGTRLTVL.

The rearrangement uses TRBV12-3 or TRBV12-4 and TRBJ1-5; D remains unclear. The V end was cut by 6 bases, the J end by 3 bases, with 9 bases between. The CDR3 extends over 13 amino acids. CDR3: CASRAVNNQPQHF. For the CDR3, the DNA is TGTGCCAGCAGGGCGGTTAACAATCAGCCCCAGCATTTT.

This clonotype was detected once. The chain recombines TRBV7-6 with TRBJ2-7; 8 nucleotides agree with TRBD1. There are 14 residues in the CDR3. After removal of 3 bases from V and 4 bases from J, the junction contained 5 bases not matched to a gene. The germline gives CDR1 SGHVS, CDR2 FNYEAQ. The CDR3 is CASSFLQGAYEQYF. The DNA for the CDR3 is TGTGCCAGCAGCTTCTTGCAGGGGGCTTACGAGCAGTACTTC.

This clonotype has a single count. This chain joins TRBV25-1 and TRBJ2-3, with D possibly called TRBD1 or TRBD2 (5 bases each). Between the trimmed V and J ends, which lost 8 bases and 2 bases, there was a span of 20 bases. The CDR3 loop spans 16 amino acids. CDR1 MGHDK and CDR2 SYGVNS come from the germline V gene. The CDR3 sequence is CASSTQGPLATDTQYF. The CDR3 DNA reads TGTGCCAGCTCTACCCAGGGTCCCCTAGCCACAGATACGCAGTATTTT.

The chain employs TRBV29-1 and TRBJ2-7; a weak D match, TRBD2 (5 bases). This CDR3 spans 13 amino acids. Germline V gene sequence: CDR1 SQVTM, CDR2 ANQGSEA. Trimming removed 7 bases at V and 3 bases at J, with 16 bases between. CDR3 residues: CSASKDGGYEQYF. The CDR3 DNA is TGCAGCGCCTCAAAGGACGGAGGCTACGAGCAGTACTTC.

V and J are TRBV11-3 and TRBJ2-3; 9 bases fit TRBD2. V lost 1 base and J lost 5; bases outside the gene matches: 7. The CDR3 totals 16 residues. Germline V gene sequence: CDR1 SGHNT, CDR2 YENEEA. The CDR3 spells CASSLGAGGPGDTQYF. CDR3 nucleotides: TGTGCCAGCAGCTTAGGTGCGGGAGGGCCGGGAGATACGCAGTATTTT.

The rearrangement links TRBV11-1 to TRBJ2-3, with TRBD2 matching over 12 bases. The CDR3 has 16 residues. The J segment lost 3 bases and the V segment lost 5 bases, leaving 6 bases of the junction unmatched. CDR1 SGHAT and CDR2 FQDESV come from the germline V gene (reference sequence). The CDR3 region is CASSQTSGRTTDTQYF. In nucleotides, the CDR3 is TGTGCCAGCAGCCAAACTAGCGGGAGGACGACAGATACGCAGTATTTT.

The gene calls are TRBV7-6 and TRBJ1-2; TRBD1 is a possible D gene (5 bases). The length of the CDR3 is 12 residues. The germline V gene encodes CDR1 SGHVS and CDR2 FNYEAQ. Between the trimmed V and J ends, which lost 3 bases and 4 bases, there was a span of 6 bases. The CDR3 nucleotides are TGTGCCAGCAGCTTGGGGGGCTATGGCTACACCTTC. It encodes CASSLGGYGYTF.

V and J are TRBV15 and TRBJ1-5; no firm D call. From germline, CDR1 is LNHNV and CDR2 YYDKDF (reference sequence). Trimming pared 1 base from V and 3 bases from J, leaving 7 bases between. This CDR3 is built from 14 residues. The CDR3 region is CATSRGANNQPQHF. CDR3 DNA: TGTGCCACCAGCAGAGGGGCCAACAATCAGCCCCAGCATTTT.

This clonotype was observed a few times. This sequence joins TRBV15 and TRBJ1-1, with D uncertain. The germline CDR1 and CDR2 sequences are LNHNV and YYDKDF (reference sequence). The CDR3 has 13 residues. V was trimmed by 3 bases and J by 0 bases, leaving 5 bases between them. CDR3 amino acids: CATSSTLNTEAFF. CDR3 DNA sequence: TGTGCCACCAGCAGTACCTTGAACACTGAAGCTTTCTTT.

CDR3 protein: CASSYGQGNQPQHF. The CDR3 bases are TGTGCCAGCAGTTACGGACAGGGGAATCAGCCCCAGCATTTT. The genes are TRBV6-5 and TRBJ1-5, with TRBD1 matching 9 bases. There are 14 residues in the CDR3. V trimming: 2 bases; J trimming: 4 bases; junction bases outside the gene matches: 0. The germline CDR1 and CDR2 sequences are MNHEY and SVGAGI.